The rows below give T cell receptor beta chains drawn from one sample of a study of control samples from healthy donors and cancer patients. Produced via immunoSEQ multiplex PCR; TCRdb's table is partial and in-frame only. Here the sample spans fewer than 95,000 clones, about 86% being singletons. Sample: blood. Source of these receptors: a woman in her 50s in good health. CDR3s include the opening cysteine and the closing phenylalanine or tryptophan. D genes are given only for firm matches. Expanded clones are given a class, and other clones once, few, many or no size at all.

J gene	V gene	D gene	clone size	CDR3 DNA	CDR3 protein
TRBJ1-1	TRBV4-2	TRBD1	NA	TGTGCCAGCAGCCAAGAGACAGGGTTGAACACTGAAGCTTTCTTT	CASSQETGLNTEAFF
TRBJ2-3	TRBV7-2	NA	NA	TGTGCCAGCAGCCCAGGGGGGTTTAGGACAGATACGCAGTATTTT	CASSPGGFRTDTQYF
TRBJ2-3	TRBV11-3	NA	NA	TGTGCCAGCAGCTTTCAGGGGGGCCCAGATACGCAGTATTTT	CASSFQGGPDTQYF
TRBJ1-1	TRBV29-1	NA	NA	TGCAGCGCCCCAGGGACGGGGAACACTGAAGCTTTCTTT	CSAPGTGNTEAFF
TRBJ2-5	TRBV9	TRBD1	NA	TGTGCCAGCAGCGGCCCACAGGGGGCGGGGGAGACCCAGTACTTC	CASSGPQGAGETQYF
TRBJ2-7	TRBV7-2	NA	NA	TGTGCCAGCAGTATTGGGAGCGAGCGACACTACGAGCAGTACTTC	CASSIGSERHYEQYF
TRBJ2-1	TRBV19	TRBD2	NA	TGTGCCAGTAGAAATAGGGGCAGCGGGAGGGCCGGTGAGCAGTTCTTC	CASRNRGSGRAGEQFF
TRBJ1-4	TRBV7-9	NA	NA	TGTGCCAGCAGCCCAGATAAAAAACTGTTTTTT	CASSPDKKLFF
TRBJ1-2	TRBV28	NA	NA	TGTGCCAGCAGTTCCGACCGGGATGAGAGCTACACCTTC	CASSSDRDESYTF
TRBJ1-2	TRBV3-1/TRBV3-2	TRBD1	NA	TGTGCCAGCAGCCAAGTACGCAGGGGGCAGGACTATGGCTACACCTTC	CASSQVRRGQDYGYTF
TRBJ2-7	TRBV30	NA	few	TGTGCCTGGCGCTTCGGGGGGCCGACCTACGAGCAGTACTTC	CAWRFGGPTYEQYF
TRBJ2-5	TRBV12-3/TRBV12-4	NA	NA	TGTGCCAGCAGTTTAGGACAGGAAGAGACCCAGTACTTC	CASSLGQEETQYF
TRBJ1-5	TRBV27	NA	NA	TGTGCCAGCAGTTCCAGGGAAAATCAGCCCCAGCATTTT	CASSSRENQPQHF
TRBJ1-5	TRBV6-4	TRBD1	NA	TGTGCCAGCAGTGAAACAGGGGGTTTTTATCAGCCCCAGCATTTT	CASSETGGFYQPQHF
TRBJ1-2	TRBV6-2/TRBV6-3	NA	NA	TGTGCCAGCAGCCAGAGACAGGTCTATGGCTACACCTTC	CASSQRQVYGYTF
TRBJ2-5	TRBV19	TRBD1	NA	TGTGCCAGTAGTCCTACCCTCCGACAGGGCGGTGAGACCCAGTACTTC	CASSPTLRQGGETQYF
TRBJ1-2	TRBV7-9	NA	once	TGTGCCAGCAGCCCAGCTGTTGCAGTCAACTATGGCTACACCTTC	CASSPAVAVNYGYTF
TRBJ2-1	TRBV7-6	TRBD2	NA	TGTGCCAGCAGCGTCGAGCGGGGGTCCTACAATGAGCAGTTCTTC	CASSVERGSYNEQFF
TRBJ2-3	TRBV24-1	NA	NA	TGTGCCACCAGTGATTCCGGGTATACGCAGTATTTT	CATSDSGYTQYF
TRBJ1-3	TRBV11-3	NA	once	TGTGCCAGCAGCTTAGTCGGCAGAGATGGAAACACCATATATTTT	CASSLVGRDGNTIYF
TRBJ1-3	TRBV7-6	NA	NA	TGTGCCAGCGGCAATCAGCGGGCCAGCTCTGGAAACACCATATATTTT	CASGNQRASSGNTIYF
TRBJ2-7	TRBV6-6	NA	NA	TGTGCCAGCAGTTTTAGCGGCTACGAGCAGTACTTC	CASSFSGYEQYF
TRBJ2-7	TRBV2	NA	NA	TGTGCCAGCAGCGGGCGGCAGGGCTCCCACGAGCAGTACTTC	CASSGRQGSHEQYF
TRBJ2-3	TRBV18	TRBD1	NA	TGTGCCAGCTCACCCCGGACAGGGATGGGCACAGATACGCAGTATTTT	CASSPRTGMGTDTQYF
TRBJ1-5	TRBV6-5	NA	NA	TGTGCCAGCAGTTACCCGTTTCGGGGCTCTAATCAGCCCCAGCATTTT	CASSYPFRGSNQPQHF
TRBJ2-3	TRBV24-1	NA	NA	TGTGCCACCAGTGATTGGACAGGCGGGGCCACAGATACGCAGTATTTT	CATSDWTGGATDTQYF
TRBJ2-5	TRBV7-2	NA	NA	TGTGCCAGCAGCTTAGCGGGGTGGTACCAAGAGACCCAGTACTTC	CASSLAGWYQETQYF
TRBJ2-7	TRBV28	NA	NA	TGTGCCAGCACCCTTGGACTGATCTACGAGCAGTACTTC	CASTLGLIYEQYF
TRBJ2-1	TRBV7-6	TRBD2	once	TGTGCCAGCAGCTTACCTACTAGCGGGGGGAGGGAGCAGTTCTTC	CASSLPTSGGREQFF
TRBJ2-5	TRBV9	NA	NA	TGTGCCAGCAGCCCAGGGGTCGGAGAGGGGGAGACCCAGTACTTC	CASSPGVGEGETQYF
TRBJ2-3	TRBV7-2	NA	NA	TGTGCCAGCAGCCTGATCCCAGATACGCAGTATTTT	CASSLIPDTQYF
TRBJ2-3	TRBV7-3	NA	NA	TGTGCCAGCAGCGCCTCATTTAGCACAGATACGCAGTATTTT	CASSASFSTDTQYF
TRBJ1-3	TRBV3-1/TRBV3-2	NA	NA	TGTGCCAGCAGCCGTGGGAACTCTGGAAACACCATATATTTT	CASSRGNSGNTIYF
TRBJ2-5	TRBV2	NA	NA	TGTGCCAGCAGTGAAAACAGGGCAGAGACCCAGTACTTC	CASSENRAETQYF
TRBJ1-1	TRBV12-3/TRBV12-4	NA	NA	TGTGCCAGCACCCGAGAACGAGGCACTGAAGCTTTCTTT	CASTRERGTEAFF
TRBJ2-1	TRBV4-2	NA	NA	TGTGCCAGCAGCCCTGAGGGGGAGGAGTACAATGAGCAGTTCTTC	CASSPEGEEYNEQFF
TRBJ1-3	TRBV7-9	NA	NA	TGTGCCAGCAGCTTAGTGGGCGCTCTGGACACCATATATTTT	CASSLVGALDTIYF
TRBJ2-2	TRBV5-1	NA	NA	TGCGCCAGCAGCCTCGGGCAGTACACCGGGGAGCTGTTTTTT	CASSLGQYTGELFF
TRBJ2-7	TRBV7-3	TRBD1	NA	TGTGCCAGCAGCTTAAAGGGACAGGACTACGAGCAGTACTTC	CASSLKGQDYEQYF
TRBJ2-5	TRBV18	NA	NA	TGTGCCAGCTCAACGGGACTGAAAGAGACCCAGTACTTC	CASSTGLKETQYF
TRBJ1-1	TRBV29-1	NA	medium-sized	TGCAGCGTCGAAGACCGTGGCCTTCCGGGGGCTTTCTTT	CSVEDRGLPGAFF